One sample yielded the 31 T cell receptor beta chains listed below, sequenced in a study of vaccination and CD4 T cells after COVID-19. Their antigens remain unidentified. The treatment here: approximately 9-day PBMC culture with coronavirus spike peptide pools or control peptides (ViraFEST assay). CD4+ T lymphocytes from the unexposed donor were collected before the COVID-19 pandemic (2011-2018). An Oncomine TCR Beta short-read assay was used to sequence the DNA from cultured CD4+ T cells. From the PCR reads, TCRdb called clonotypes with MiXCR, one entry per CDR3 protein. The table includes thousands of distinct CDR3 sequences, roughly 53% detected once. Sequencing input: CD4+ T cells from blood, cultured in vitro. The receptor set was obtained from a human donor in good health.

This clonotype has only one observation. V usage is TRBV6-1 and J usage is TRBJ2-3; 8 bases map to TRBD2. The CDR3 is made up of 16 amino acids. CDR1 is MNHNS and CDR2 is SASEGT in the germline V gene. After removal of 2 bases from V and 1 base from J, the junction contained 5 bases not matched to a gene. CDR3: CASSERPSGRTDTQYF. In DNA form, the CDR3 reads TGTGCCAGCAGTGAAAGGCCTAGCGGGCGCACAGATACGCAGTATTTT.

The V and J genes are TRBV23-1 and TRBJ2-1; D uncertain. TRBV23-1 is sorted into the ORF group, with uncertain function. V lost 0 bases, J lost 8 bases, and 5 bases lay in between. The CDR3 has 12 amino acids. The DNA of the CDR3 is TGCGCCAGCAGTCAATCGAACCATGAGCAGTTCTTC. The encoded protein is CASSQSNHEQFF.

V is TRBV5-1 and J is TRBJ2-5, with D hard to call. The CDR3 runs to 14 residues. The V gene lost 1 base and the J gene lost 1 base, with 8 bases spanning the gap. The germline gives CDR1 SGHRS, CDR2 YFSETQ. CDR3 region: CASSLIKPQETQYF. CDR3 nucleotides: TGCGCCAGCAGCTTGATAAAGCCCCAAGAGACCCAGTACTTC. Supplemented by reference TRBV5-1 and TRBJ2-5, the full variable domain reads KAGVTQTPRYLIKTRGQQVTLSCSPISGHRSVSWYQQTPGQGLQFLFEYFSETQRNKGNFPGRFSGRQFSNSRSEMNVSTLELGDSALYLCASSLIKPQETQYFGPGTRLLVL.

V gene TRBV6-5 combines with J gene TRBJ1-2; D is unresolved. Looked up from germline, CDR1 is MNHEY and CDR2 is SVGAGI. CDR3 length equals 13 residues. Trimming shortened V by 2 bases and J by 3 bases, and 7 bases separated the two germline ends. The CDR3 protein is CASSYSSDYGYTF. In nucleotides, the CDR3 is TGTGCCAGCAGTTACAGCAGTGACTATGGCTACACCTTC.

The chain joins TRBV27 to TRBJ2-1; no reliable D call. The CDR3 length is 16 residues. CDR1 and CDR2 from the germline V gene are MNHEY and SMNVEV (reference sequence). The V end lost 5 bases, the J end lost 3 bases, and 17 bases lay between the germline ends. CDR3 in DNA: TGTGCCAGCAGTGCCCCTTTAATGGGCCGCTACAATGAGCAGTTCTTC. As protein: CASSAPLMGRYNEQFF.

There are a few counts of this clonotype. The rearrangement links TRBV7-2 to TRBJ2-1, with D perhaps assigned TRBD1 or TRBD2 (6 bases each). The length of the CDR3 is 14 residues. The germline gives CDR1 SGHTA, CDR2 FQGNSA. Trimming stripped 7 bases from V and 10 bases from J, with 20 bases between. In nucleotides, the CDR3 is TGTGCCAGCATTCCCTCCGGGGGCCCGGGGGAGCAGTTCTTC. This gives the protein CASIPSGGPGEQFF.

CDR3 in DNA: TGTGCCAGCAGCTTACAGGGAATGAAAGCTTTCTTT. Residues: CASSLQGMKAFF. The chain uses TRBV11-2 and TRBJ1-1; perhaps TRBD1 as D (5 bases). From germline, CDR1 is SGHAT and CDR2 FQNNGV. The CDR3 has 12 residues. Deletions cut 2 bases from V and 9 bases from J, with 10 bases between.

J is TRBJ1-6 and V is TRBV27; no clear D. CDR3 length: 13 amino acids. V was trimmed by 10 bases and J by 11 bases, leaving 18 bases between them. Germline loops: CDR1 MNHEY, CDR2 SMNVEV (reference sequence). Here the CDR3 reads CATARDLSTPLHF. The CDR3 bases are TGTGCCACCGCCCGGGATCTTTCGACACCCCTCCACTTT.

The rearrangement joins TRBV7-2 to TRBJ1-6; tentatively, D is TRBD1 (5 bases). CDR1 and CDR2 (germline): SGHTA, FQGNSA. Deletions cut 2 bases from V and 8 bases from J, with 13 bases between. The CDR3 loop spans 15 amino acids. In nucleotides, the CDR3 is TGTGCCAGCAGCTTATGGGGGGGTGTCGATTCACCCCTCCACTTT. Its protein is CASSLWGGVDSPLHF.

The chain uses TRBV11-2 and TRBJ1-2; D might be TRBD1 (5 bases). Germline V gene lookup returns CDR1 SGHAT and CDR2 FQNNGV. Trimming left V 3 bases short and J 1 base short, with 9 bases between. This CDR3 is built from 14 residues. CDR3 protein: CASSFPGYNYGYTF. In DNA, the CDR3 is TGTGCCAGCAGCTTCCCAGGGTATAACTATGGCTACACCTTC.

J is TRBJ1-1 and V is TRBV7-9; no firm D call. The CDR3 length is 13 residues. The germline CDR1 and CDR2 sequences are SEHNR and FQNEAQ (reference sequence). The germline V and J ends were trimmed by 1 base and 4 bases, with 7 bases remaining between them. In DNA, the CDR3 is TGTGCCAGCAGCTTAGTAGGTATCACTGAAGCTTTCTTT. It encodes CASSLVGITEAFF.

This clonotype was picked up a small number of times. The V and J genes are TRBV11-2 and TRBJ1-1; D uncertain. Trimming took off 1 base at V and 4 bases at J, with 10 bases between the two ends. Germline V gives CDR1 SGHAT, CDR2 FQNNGV. The CDR3 is 14 amino acids. CDR3 protein: CASSLANSGTEAFF. The CDR3 nucleotides read TGTGCCAGCAGCTTAGCGAATAGCGGCACTGAAGCTTTCTTT.

This clonotype came up a few times. The chain links TRBV7-2 to TRBJ2-1; 15 bases align to TRBD2. Trimming took 1 base from V and 3 from J; bases not matched to a gene: 4. The length of the CDR3 is 18 residues. CDR1 is SGHTA, CDR2 FQGNSA, per germline. The CDR3 nucleotides read TGTGCCAGCAGCTTAGAGGGGACTAGCGGGAGGTTCTACAATGAGCAGTTCTTC. The encoded protein is CASSLEGTSGRFYNEQFF.

The V call is TRBV24-1, the J call TRBJ1-2; no firm D call. CDR1 is KGHDR and CDR2 is SFDVKD in the germline V gene. Trimming took 5 bases from V and 0 from J, leaving 6 bases between them. This CDR3 comprises 13 residues. The CDR3 reads CATSAWANYGYTF. The DNA for the CDR3 is TGTGCCACCAGTGCTTGGGCTAACTATGGCTACACCTTC.

The chain joins TRBV19 to TRBJ1-1; 12 positions agree with TRBD1. Trimming cost V 7 bases and J 4 bases; bases outside gene matches: 4. CDR3 size: 14 residues. Germline lookup yields CDR1 LNHDA and CDR2 SQIVND (reference sequence). CDR3 DNA: TGTGCCAGTAACCGGGACAGGGGGCTCACTGAAGCTTTCTTT. Translated: CASNRDRGLTEAFF.

In its sample, this clonotype was seen a few times. This chain connects TRBV27 to TRBJ2-2; D uncertain. V gave up 2 bases and J gave up 7 bases, with 8 bases separating them. CDR3 size: 13 residues. Germline CDR1 and CDR2: MNHEY and SMNVEV (reference sequence). The CDR3, as DNA: TGTGCCAGCAGTTTACTGAATGTCGGGGAGCTGTTTTTT. Amino acid sequence: CASSLLNVGELFF.

In nucleotides, the CDR3 is TGCAGTGCAACAGGGAGGGATGAAAAACTGTTTTTT. Its translation is CSATGRDEKLFF. The gene calls are TRBV20-1 and TRBJ1-4; a weak D match, TRBD1 (6 bases). V dropped 6 bases and J dropped 6 bases, with 11 bases sitting between them. The CDR3 consists of 12 residues. The germline V gene has CDR1 DFQATT and CDR2 SNEGSKA (reference sequence).

The rearrangement uses TRBV30 and TRBJ1-1, with TRBD1 matching 9 bases. Germline-derived CDR1 and CDR2 are GTSNPN and SVGIG (reference sequence). This CDR3 contains 12 residues. Trimming removed 5 bases from V and 11 bases from J; junction bases left unmatched: 9. The CDR3 region has the DNA TGTGCCTGGTCGCGGACAGGGGACGGGGCTTTCTTT. It specifies CAWSRTGDGAFF. Based on the CDR3 plus reference TRBV30 and TRBJ1-1, the full variable domain is SQTIHQWPATLVQPVGSPLSLECTVEGTSNPNLYWYRQAAGRGLQLLFYSVGIGQISSEVPQNLSASRPQDRQFILSSKKLLLSDSGFYLCAWSRTGDGAFFGQGTRLTVV.

V usage is TRBV19 and J usage is TRBJ1-4; D unclear. CDR1 and CDR2 from the germline V gene are LNHDA and SQIVND (reference sequence). Deletions cut 7 bases from V and 8 bases from J, with 11 bases between. This CDR3 is built from 12 residues. CDR3 nucleotides: TGTGCCAGTAAAAAGGGCGGGGAAAAACTGTTTTTT. This codes for CASKKGGEKLFF.

V and J are TRBV5-4 and TRBJ2-7, with D possibly matching TRBD2 (6 bases). Trimming stripped 4 bases from V and 1 base from J, with 15 bases between. CDR1 and CDR2 (germline): SGHNT, YYREEE (reference sequence). The CDR3 is made up of 15 amino acids. As DNA, the CDR3 is TGTGCCAGCAGCCAAACTCGACTAGGATCCTACGAGCAGTACTTC. Encoded protein: CASSQTRLGSYEQYF.

This chain uses TRBV15 with TRBJ1-6, with 7 bases fitting TRBD1. Per the germline V gene, CDR1 is LNHNV and CDR2 is YYDKDF (reference sequence). Trimming at V came to 4 bases and at J to 1 base, leaving 4 bases not matched to a gene. CDR3 size: 16 residues. The CDR3 bases are TGTGCCACCAGCACAGGGGGTATTTCCTATAATTCACCCCTCCACTTT. Translation gives CATSTGGISYNSPLHF.

This clonotype was recorded only once. This CDR3 is CASSEAGPDRATEAFF. DNA for the CDR3: TGTGCCAGCAGTGAAGCCGGACCGGACAGGGCCACTGAAGCTTTCTTT. The chain uses TRBV6-1 and TRBJ1-1, with TRBD1 identical over 8 bases. Germline V gene data show CDR1 as MNHNS and CDR2 as SASEGT. V was pared by 0 bases and J by 4 bases, with 7 bases of the junction left unmatched. This CDR3 has 16 amino acids.

J is TRBJ2-3 and V is TRBV6-4; 7 bases line up with TRBD2. Germline CDR1 and CDR2: MRHNA and SNTAGT. The CDR3 runs to 14 residues. The ends lost 2 bases at V and 1 base at J; junction bases unmatched: 0. This CDR3 is CASSDAGGTDTQYF. CDR3 in DNA: TGTGCCAGCAGTGACGCGGGAGGCACAGATACGCAGTATTTT.

This clonotype was observed a handful of times. This chain uses TRBV20-1 with TRBJ2-2; 10 positions agree with TRBD2. Trimming cost V 2 bases and J 7 bases; bases outside gene matches: 10. This CDR3 comprises 16 residues. From germline, CDR1 is DFQATT and CDR2 SNEGSKA (reference sequence). DNA for the CDR3: TGCAGTGCTAGATCGAGCGGGGGGGCCTTAGTCGGGGAGCTGTTTTTT. Translated, it gives CSARSSGGALVGELFF.

The chain combines TRBV6-1 with TRBJ1-1; TRBD1 might be the D (6 bases). The germline CDR1 and CDR2 sequences are MNHNS and SASEGT. The CDR3 spans 13 residues. V was pared by 6 bases and J by 4 bases, with 12 bases between. This chain's CDR3 is CASRREGGTEAFF. In DNA, the CDR3 is TGTGCCAGCAGGAGGGAGGGGGGCACTGAAGCTTTCTTT.

V is TRBV7-2 and J is TRBJ2-1, with TRBD2 as a possible D gene (6 bases). The CDR3 has 15 amino acids. Germline CDR1 is SGHTA and CDR2 is FQGNSA. The V end was cut by 3 bases, the J end by 0 bases, with 9 bases between. This chain's CDR3 is CASSFEAGSYNEQFF. CDR3 nucleotide sequence: TGTGCCAGCAGCTTCGAAGCGGGCTCCTACAATGAGCAGTTCTTC. The whole variable domain, remainder taken from reference TRBV7-2 and TRBJ2-1, is GAGVSQSPSNKVTEKGKDVELRCDPISGHTALYWYRQSLGQGLEFLIYFQGNSAPDKSGLPSDRFSAERTGGSVSTLTIQRTQQEDSAVYLCASSFEAGSYNEQFFGPGTRLTVL.

Only a few counts were recorded for this clonotype. The genes are TRBV27 and TRBJ1-2, with D perhaps matching TRBD1 (6 bases). The germline CDR1 and CDR2 sequences are MNHEY and SMNVEV (reference sequence). V dropped 2 bases and J dropped 2 bases, with 12 bases sitting between them. The CDR3 is made up of 15 amino acids. DNA for the CDR3: TGTGCCAGCAGTTTAGTGGGGGCAGTCAACTATGGCTACACCTTC. This gives the protein CASSLVGAVNYGYTF.

V and J are TRBV18 and TRBJ2-2, with 13 nucleotides matching TRBD2. Germline V gene data show CDR1 as KGHSH and CDR2 as LQKENI. V trimming: 5 bases; J trimming: 4 bases; junction bases outside the gene matches: 1. CDR3 length: 15 amino acids. CDR3 region: CASSRTSGSTGELFF. The CDR3, as DNA: TGTGCCAGCTCAAGGACTAGCGGGAGCACCGGGGAGCTGTTTTTT.

The chain recombines TRBV24-1 with TRBJ2-1; D remains ambiguous. The germline V and J ends were trimmed by 2 bases and 7 bases, with 11 bases remaining between them. The CDR3 is 14 amino acids. Germline-derived CDR1 and CDR2 are KGHDR and SFDVKD. The CDR3 loop is CATSDWKGTNEQFF. For the CDR3, the DNA is TGTGCCACCAGTGATTGGAAGGGTACAAATGAGCAGTTCTTC.

V usage is TRBV5-1 and J usage is TRBJ1-6, with D unresolved. Per the germline V gene, CDR1 is SGHRS and CDR2 is YFSETQ. The CDR3 totals 13 residues. V lost 4 bases and J 4 bases, leaving 6 bases between the germline ends. CDR3 protein: CASSIEYNSPLHF. The CDR3 nucleotides read TGCGCCAGCAGCATCGAGTATAATTCACCCCTCCACTTT.

V usage is TRBV6-5 and J usage is TRBJ2-2, with a weak D call TRBD2 (5 bases). Looked up from germline, CDR1 is MNHEY and CDR2 is SVGAGI. The CDR3 is 15 amino acids. Trimming pared 4 bases from V and 6 bases from J, leaving 15 bases between. For the CDR3, the DNA is TGTGCCAGCAGTTCGCCCCCCCCCGGGGCCGGGGAGCTGTTTTTT. It specifies CASSSPPPGAGELFF.